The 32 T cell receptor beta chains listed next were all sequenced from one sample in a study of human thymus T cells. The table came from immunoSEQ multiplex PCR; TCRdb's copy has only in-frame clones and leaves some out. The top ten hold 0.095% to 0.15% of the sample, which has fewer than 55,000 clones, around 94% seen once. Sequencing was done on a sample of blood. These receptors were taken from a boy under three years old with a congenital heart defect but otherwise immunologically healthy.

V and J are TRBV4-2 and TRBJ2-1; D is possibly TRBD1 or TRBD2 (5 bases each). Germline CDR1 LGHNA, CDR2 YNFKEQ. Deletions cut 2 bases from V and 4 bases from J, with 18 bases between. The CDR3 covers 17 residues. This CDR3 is CASSQPLRGERYNEQFF. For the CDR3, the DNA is TGTGCCAGCAGCCAACCATTACGAGGGGAGAGGTACAATGAGCAGTTCTTC.

The CDR3 is CASSQTGITYNEQFF. In DNA, the CDR3 is TGTGCCAGCAGCCAGACTGGAATTACCTACAATGAGCAGTTCTTC. The chain is built from TRBV7-4 and TRBJ2-1; D unresolved. Germline V lookup: CDR1 SGHVT, CDR2 SQSDAQ. The V and J ends lost 5 bases and 2 bases respectively, with 13 bases between them. The CDR3 contains 15 residues. Filled out from reference TRBV7-4 and TRBJ2-1, the complete variable domain reads GAGVSQSPRYKVAKRGRDVALRCDSISGHVTLYWYRQTLGQGSEVLTYSQSDAQRDKSGRPSGRFSAERPERSVSTLKIQRTEQGDSAVYLCASSQTGITYNEQFFGPGTRLTVL.

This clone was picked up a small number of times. The chain's CDR3 is CATSRGPGRTEAFF. DNA of the CDR3: TGTGCCACCAGCAGAGGTCCGGGGAGGACTGAAGCTTTCTTT. The V gene is TRBV15, the J gene TRBJ1-1; D gene unclear. The length of the CDR3 is 14 residues. The ends were cut back, 1 base at V and 5 bases at J, with 11 bases in the middle. From germline, CDR1 is LNHNV and CDR2 YYDKDF (reference sequence). The full variable domain, completed using reference TRBV15 and TRBJ1-1, is DAMVIQNPRYQVTQFGKPVTLSCSQTLNHNVMYWYQQKSSQAPKLLFHYYDKDFNNEADTPDNFQSRRPNTSFCFLDIRSPGLGDTAMYLCATSRGPGRTEAFFGQGTRLTVV.

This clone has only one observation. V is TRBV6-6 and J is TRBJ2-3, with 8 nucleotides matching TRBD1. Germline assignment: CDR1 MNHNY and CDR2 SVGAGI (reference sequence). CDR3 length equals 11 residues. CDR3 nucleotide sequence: TGTGCTTCAGGGGGCCCAGATACGCAGTATTTT. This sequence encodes CASGGPDTQYF.

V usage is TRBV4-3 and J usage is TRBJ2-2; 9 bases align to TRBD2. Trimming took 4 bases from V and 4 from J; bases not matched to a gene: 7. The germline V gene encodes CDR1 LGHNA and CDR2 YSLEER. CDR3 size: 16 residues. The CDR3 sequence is CASSLLAGFGTGELFF. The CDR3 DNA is TGCGCCAGCAGCCTCCTAGCGGGGTTCGGCACCGGGGAGCTGTTTTTT.

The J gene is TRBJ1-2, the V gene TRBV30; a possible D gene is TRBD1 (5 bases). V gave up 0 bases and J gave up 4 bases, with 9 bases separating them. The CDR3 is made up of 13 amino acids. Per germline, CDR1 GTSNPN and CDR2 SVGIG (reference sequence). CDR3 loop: CAWSVKGLYGYTF. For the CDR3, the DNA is TGTGCCTGGAGTGTTAAGGGGCTCTATGGCTACACCTTC.

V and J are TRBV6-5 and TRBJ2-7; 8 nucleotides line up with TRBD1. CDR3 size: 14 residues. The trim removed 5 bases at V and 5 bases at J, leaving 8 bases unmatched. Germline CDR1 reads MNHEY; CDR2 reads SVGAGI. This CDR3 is CASSPTGEPHEQYF. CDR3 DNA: TGTGCCAGCAGTCCGACAGGGGAGCCCCACGAGCAGTACTTC.

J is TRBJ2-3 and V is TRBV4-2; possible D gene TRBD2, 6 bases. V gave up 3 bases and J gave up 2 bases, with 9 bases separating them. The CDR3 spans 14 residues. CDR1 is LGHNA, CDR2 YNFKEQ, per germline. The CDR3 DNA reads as TGTGCCAGCAGCCAGCGGGACTCCACAGATACGCAGTATTTT. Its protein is CASSQRDSTDTQYF.

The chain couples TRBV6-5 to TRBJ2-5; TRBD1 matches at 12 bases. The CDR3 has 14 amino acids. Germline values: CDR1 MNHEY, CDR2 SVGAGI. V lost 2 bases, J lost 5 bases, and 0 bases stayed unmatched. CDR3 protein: CASSYGTGGETQYF. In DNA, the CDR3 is TGTGCCAGCAGTTACGGGACAGGGGGCGAGACCCAGTACTTC.

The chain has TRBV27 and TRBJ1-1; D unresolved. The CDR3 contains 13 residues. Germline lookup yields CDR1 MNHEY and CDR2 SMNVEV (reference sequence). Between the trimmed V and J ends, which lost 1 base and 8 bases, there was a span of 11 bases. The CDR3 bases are TGTGCCAGCAGTTTATTGAATTCCAGGGAAGCTTTCTTT. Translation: CASSLLNSREAFF.

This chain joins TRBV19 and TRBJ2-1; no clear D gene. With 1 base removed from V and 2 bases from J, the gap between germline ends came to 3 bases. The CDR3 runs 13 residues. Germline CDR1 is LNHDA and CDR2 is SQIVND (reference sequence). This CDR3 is CASSIGTYNEQFF. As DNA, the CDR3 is TGTGCCAGTAGTATAGGTACCTACAATGAGCAGTTCTTC.

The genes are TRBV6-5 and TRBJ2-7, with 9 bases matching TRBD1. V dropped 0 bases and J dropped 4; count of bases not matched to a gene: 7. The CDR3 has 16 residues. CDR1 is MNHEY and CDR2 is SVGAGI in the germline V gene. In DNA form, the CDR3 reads TGTGCCAGCAGTTACTCGATCAACGACAGGGGGTACGAGCAGTACTTC. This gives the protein CASSYSINDRGYEQYF.

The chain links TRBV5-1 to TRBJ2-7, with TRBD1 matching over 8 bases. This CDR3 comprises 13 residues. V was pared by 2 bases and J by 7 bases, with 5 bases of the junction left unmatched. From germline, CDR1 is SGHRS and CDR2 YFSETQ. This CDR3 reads CASSFGQGGEQYF. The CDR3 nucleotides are TGCGCCAGCAGCTTCGGACAGGGAGGTGAGCAGTACTTC.

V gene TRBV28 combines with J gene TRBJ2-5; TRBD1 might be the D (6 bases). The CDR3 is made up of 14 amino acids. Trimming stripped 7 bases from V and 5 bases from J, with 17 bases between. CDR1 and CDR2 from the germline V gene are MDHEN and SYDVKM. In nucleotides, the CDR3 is TGTGCCAGCACCTACTGGGGGCCGGGGGAGACCCAGTACTTC. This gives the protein CASTYWGPGETQYF. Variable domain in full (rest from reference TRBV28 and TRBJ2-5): DVKVTQSSRYLVKRTGEKVFLECVQDMDHENMFWYRQDPGLGLRLIYFSYDVKMKEKGDIPEGYSVSREKKERFSLILESASTNQTSMYLCASTYWGPGETQYFGPGTRLLVL.

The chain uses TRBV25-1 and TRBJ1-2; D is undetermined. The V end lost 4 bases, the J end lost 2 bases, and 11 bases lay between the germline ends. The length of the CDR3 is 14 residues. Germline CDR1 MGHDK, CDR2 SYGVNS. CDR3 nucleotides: TGTGCCAGCAGTGGTCCTGCCTCAAACTATGGCTACACCTTC. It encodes CASSGPASNYGYTF.

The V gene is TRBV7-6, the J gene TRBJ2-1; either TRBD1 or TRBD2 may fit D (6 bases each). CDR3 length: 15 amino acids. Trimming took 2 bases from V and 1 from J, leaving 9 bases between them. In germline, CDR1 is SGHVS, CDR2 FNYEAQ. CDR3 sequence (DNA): TGTGCCAGCAGCTTAAGAGGGGGGTCCTACAATGAGCAGTTCTTC. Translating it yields CASSLRGGSYNEQFF.

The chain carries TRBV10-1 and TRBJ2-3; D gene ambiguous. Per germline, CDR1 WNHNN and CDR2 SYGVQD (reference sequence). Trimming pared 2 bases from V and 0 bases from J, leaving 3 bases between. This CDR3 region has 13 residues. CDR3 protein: CASSEASTDTQYF. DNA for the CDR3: TGCGCCAGCAGTGAGGCTAGCACAGATACGCAGTATTTT.

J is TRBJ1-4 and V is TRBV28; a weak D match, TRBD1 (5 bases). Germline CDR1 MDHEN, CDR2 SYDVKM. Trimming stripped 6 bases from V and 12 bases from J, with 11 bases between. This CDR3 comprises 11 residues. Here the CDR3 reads CASRTQGELFF. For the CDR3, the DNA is TGTGCCAGCAGGACGCAAGGGGAACTGTTTTTT.

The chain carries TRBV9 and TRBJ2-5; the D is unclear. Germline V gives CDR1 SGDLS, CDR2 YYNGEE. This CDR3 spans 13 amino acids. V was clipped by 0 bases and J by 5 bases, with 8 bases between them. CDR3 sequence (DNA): TGTGCCAGCAGCGTAGCTGTCGGGGAGACCCAGTACTTC. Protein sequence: CASSVAVGETQYF.

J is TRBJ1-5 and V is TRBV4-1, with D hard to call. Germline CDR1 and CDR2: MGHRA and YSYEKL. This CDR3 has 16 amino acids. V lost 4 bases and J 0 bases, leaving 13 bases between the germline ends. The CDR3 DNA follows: TGCGCCAGCAGCCCAAGAAGTGGCGATAGCAATCAGCCCCAGCATTTT. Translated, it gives CASSPRSGDSNQPQHF.

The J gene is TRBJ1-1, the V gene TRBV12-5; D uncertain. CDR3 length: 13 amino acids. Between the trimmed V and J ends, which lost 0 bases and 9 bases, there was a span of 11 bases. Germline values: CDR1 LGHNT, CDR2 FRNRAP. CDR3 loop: CASGLVLGWQAFF. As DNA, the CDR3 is TGTGCTAGTGGTTTGGTTCTAGGTTGGCAAGCTTTCTTT.

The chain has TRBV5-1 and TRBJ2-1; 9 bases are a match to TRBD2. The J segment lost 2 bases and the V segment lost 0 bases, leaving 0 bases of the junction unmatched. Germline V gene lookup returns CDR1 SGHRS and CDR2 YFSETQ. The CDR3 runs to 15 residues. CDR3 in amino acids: CASSLGTSAYNEQFF. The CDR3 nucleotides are TGCGCCAGCAGCTTGGGGACTAGCGCCTACAATGAGCAGTTCTTC.

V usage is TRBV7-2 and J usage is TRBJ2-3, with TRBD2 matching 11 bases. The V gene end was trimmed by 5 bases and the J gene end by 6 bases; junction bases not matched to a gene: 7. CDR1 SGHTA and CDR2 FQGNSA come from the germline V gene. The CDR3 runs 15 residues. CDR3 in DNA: TGTGCCAGCAGCAGTAGCGGGGGGGCCGGGGATACGCAGTATTTT. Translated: CASSSSGGAGDTQYF. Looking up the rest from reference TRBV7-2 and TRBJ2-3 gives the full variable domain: GAGVSQSPSNKVTEKGKDVELRCDPISGHTALYWYRQSLGQGLEFLIYFQGNSAPDKSGLPSDRFSAERTGGSVSTLTIQRTQQEDSAVYLCASSSSGGAGDTQYFGPGTRLTVL.

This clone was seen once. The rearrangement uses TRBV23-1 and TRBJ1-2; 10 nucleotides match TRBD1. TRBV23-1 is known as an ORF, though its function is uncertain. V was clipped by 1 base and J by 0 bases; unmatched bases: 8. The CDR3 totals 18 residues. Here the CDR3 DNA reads TGCGCCAGCAGTCAATTCCACGGAGACAGGGGGCCTAACTATGGCTACACCTTC. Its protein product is CASSQFHGDRGPNYGYTF.

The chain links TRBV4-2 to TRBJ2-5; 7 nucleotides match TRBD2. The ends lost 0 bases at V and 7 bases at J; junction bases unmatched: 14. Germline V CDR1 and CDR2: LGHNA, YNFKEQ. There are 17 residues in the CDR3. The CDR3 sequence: CASSQEGPPGGLGTQYF. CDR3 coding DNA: TGTGCCAGCAGCCAAGAGGGCCCTCCGGGGGGTCTCGGGACCCAGTACTTC.

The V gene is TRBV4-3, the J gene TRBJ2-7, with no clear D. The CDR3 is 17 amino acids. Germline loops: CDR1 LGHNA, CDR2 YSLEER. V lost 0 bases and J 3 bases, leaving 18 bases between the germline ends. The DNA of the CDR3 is TGCGCCAGCAGCCAAGATCGTAAGAGAAACTGGGACTACGAGCAGTACTTC. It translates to CASSQDRKRNWDYEQYF.

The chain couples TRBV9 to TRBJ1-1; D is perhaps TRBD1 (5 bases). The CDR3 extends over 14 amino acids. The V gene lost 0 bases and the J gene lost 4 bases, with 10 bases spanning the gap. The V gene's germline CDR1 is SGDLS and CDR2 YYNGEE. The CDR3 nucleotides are TGTGCCAGCAGCGTAGGGGGAGGGGCCACTGAAGCTTTCTTT. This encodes CASSVGGGATEAFF. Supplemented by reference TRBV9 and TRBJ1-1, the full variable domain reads DSGVTQTPKHLITATGQRVTLRCSPRSGDLSVYWYQQSLDQGLQFLIQYYNGEERAKGNILERFSAQQFPDLHSELNLSSLELGDSALYFCASSVGGGATEAFFGQGTRLTVV.

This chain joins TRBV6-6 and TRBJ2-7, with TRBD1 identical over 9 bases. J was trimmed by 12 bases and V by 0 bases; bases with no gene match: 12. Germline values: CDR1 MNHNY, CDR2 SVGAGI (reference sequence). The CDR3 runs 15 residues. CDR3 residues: CASSYSIRDRVRGYF. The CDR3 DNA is TGTGCCAGCAGTTACTCCATTCGGGACAGGGTCCGAGGGTACTTC.

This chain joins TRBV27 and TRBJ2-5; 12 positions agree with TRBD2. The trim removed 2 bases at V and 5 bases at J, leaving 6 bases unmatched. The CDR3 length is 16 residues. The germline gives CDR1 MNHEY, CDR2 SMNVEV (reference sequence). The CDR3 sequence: CASSLVLAGGMETQYF. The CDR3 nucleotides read TGTGCCAGCAGTTTAGTTCTAGCGGGGGGGATGGAGACCCAGTACTTC.

CDR3 DNA sequence: TGTGCCAGCAGTTTGGGACACCTTAATGAAAAACTGTTTTTT. Its translation: CASSLGHLNEKLFF. The chain recombines TRBV28 with TRBJ1-4, with D possibly matching TRBD1 (6 bases). The CDR3 length is 14 residues. The V end was cut by 3 bases, the J end by 4 bases, with 9 bases between. The germline CDR1 and CDR2 sequences are MDHEN and SYDVKM.

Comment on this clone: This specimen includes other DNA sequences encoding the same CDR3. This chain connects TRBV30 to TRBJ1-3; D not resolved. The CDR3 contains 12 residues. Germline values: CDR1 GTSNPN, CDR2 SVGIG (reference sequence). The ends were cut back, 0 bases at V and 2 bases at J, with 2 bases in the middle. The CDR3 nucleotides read TGTGCCTGGAGTGTCACTGGAAACACCATATATTTT. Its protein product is CAWSVTGNTIYF. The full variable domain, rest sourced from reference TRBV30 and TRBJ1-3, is SQTIHQWPATLVQPVGSPLSLECTVEGTSNPNLYWYRQAAGRGLQLLFYSVGIGQISSEVPQNLSASRPQDRQFILSSKKLLLSDSGFYLCAWSVTGNTIYFGEGSWLTVV.

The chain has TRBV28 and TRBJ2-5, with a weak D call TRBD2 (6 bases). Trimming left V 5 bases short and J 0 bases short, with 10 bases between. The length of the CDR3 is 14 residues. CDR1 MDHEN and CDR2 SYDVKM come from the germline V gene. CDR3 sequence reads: CASSTRDYQETQYF. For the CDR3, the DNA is TGTGCCAGCAGTACTCGGGACTACCAAGAGACCCAGTACTTC.